This T cell receptor (beta chain) is drawn from a study of PD-L1 blockade in urothelial cancer. General observations from the study: Durable-benefit patients had greater expansion of tumor-associated blood clones at 3 weeks. Pretreatment TCR clonality in blood under the median foretold superior survival.

Trimming cost V 2 bases and J 2 bases, with 11 bases left between them. CDR1 SGHTA and CDR2 FQGTGA come from the germline V gene. CDR3 size: 15 residues. This table comes from immunoSEQ multiplex PCR, and its TCRdb copy is limited to in-frame clones, with some not included. The data show 35,000 to 50,000 clones, approximately 77% seen once. A remark on this clone: Its antigen is unknown.

The V call is TRBV7-3, the J call TRBJ2-3, with D tentatively TRBD2 (6 bases). This receptor was taken from a man between 65 and 80 years old with urothelial cancer. This specimen consisted of PBMCs, obtained around atezolizumab (anti-PD-L1) treatment. As DNA, the CDR3 is TGTGCCAGCAGCTTAGCCGGGAGAGCCACAGATACGCAGTATTTT. Protein sequence: CASSLAGRATDTQYF.